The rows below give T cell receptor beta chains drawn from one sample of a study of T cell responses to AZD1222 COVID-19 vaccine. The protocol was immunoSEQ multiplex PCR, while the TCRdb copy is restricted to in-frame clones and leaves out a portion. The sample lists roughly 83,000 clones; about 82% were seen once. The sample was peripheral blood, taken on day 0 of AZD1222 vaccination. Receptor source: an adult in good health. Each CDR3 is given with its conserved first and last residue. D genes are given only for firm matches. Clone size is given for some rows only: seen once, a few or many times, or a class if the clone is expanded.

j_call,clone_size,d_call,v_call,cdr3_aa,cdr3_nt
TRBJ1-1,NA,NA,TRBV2,CASSEDRSTEAFF,TGTGCCAGCAGTGAAGACAGGTCCACTGAAGCTTTCTTT
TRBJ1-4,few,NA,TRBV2,CASSASGVAEKLFF,TGTGCCAGCAGTGCATCGGGGGTAGCTGAAAAACTGTTTTTT
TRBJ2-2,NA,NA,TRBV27,CASSLLNTGELFF,TGTGCCAGCAGTTTACTCAACACCGGGGAGCTGTTTTTT
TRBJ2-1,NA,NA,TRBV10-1,CASSESSGFDEQFF,TGCGCCAGCAGTGAGTCATCAGGGTTCGATGAGCAGTTCTTC
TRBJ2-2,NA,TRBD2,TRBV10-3,CAISESKTSGGAGELFF,TGTGCCATCAGTGAGTCGAAGACTAGCGGGGGGGCCGGGGAGCTGTTTTTT
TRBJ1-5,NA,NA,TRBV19,CASSIDANQPQHF,TGTGCCAGTAGTATAGACGCCAATCAGCCCCAGCATTTT
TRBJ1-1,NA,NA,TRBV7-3,CASSFQKDTEAFF,TGTGCCAGCAGCTTTCAAAAGGACACTGAAGCTTTCTTT
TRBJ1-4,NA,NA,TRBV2,CASNPMDGINEKLFF,TGTGCCAGCAACCCCATGGACGGCATAAATGAAAAACTGTTTTTT
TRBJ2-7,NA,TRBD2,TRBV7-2,CASSSRLAGENYEQYF,TGTGCCAGCAGCTCTCGACTAGCGGGGGAAAACTACGAGCAGTACTTC
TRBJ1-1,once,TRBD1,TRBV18,CASSLTQQGARNTEAFF,TGTGCCAGCTCATTGACCCAACAGGGGGCGAGGAACACTGAAGCTTTCTTT
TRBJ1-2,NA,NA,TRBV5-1,CASSLADRYGYTF,TGCGCCAGCAGCTTGGCGGACAGATATGGCTACACCTTC
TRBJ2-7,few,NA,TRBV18,CASSPPELPYEQYF,TGTGCCAGCTCACCACCGGAGTTACCCTACGAGCAGTACTTC
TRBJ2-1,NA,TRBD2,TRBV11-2,CASSIGAGDYEQFF,TGTGCCAGCAGCATTGGGGCGGGAGACTATGAGCAGTTCTTC
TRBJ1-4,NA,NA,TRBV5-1,CASQMTGANEKLFF,TGCGCCAGCCAGATGACAGGAGCTAATGAAAAACTGTTTTTT
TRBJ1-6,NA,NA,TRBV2,CASSDWNSPLHF,TGTGCCAGCAGTGATTGGAATTCACCCCTCCACTTT
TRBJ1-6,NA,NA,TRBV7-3,CASSLTPSHSYNSPLHF,TGTGCCAGCAGCTTAACCCCCAGCCACTCCTATAATTCACCCCTCCACTTT
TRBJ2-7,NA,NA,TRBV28,CASSLTDSYEQYF,TGTGCCAGCAGTTTAACGGATTCCTACGAGCAGTACTTC
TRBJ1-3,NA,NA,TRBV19,CASSAGNSGNTIYF,TGTGCCAGTAGTGCAGGAAACTCTGGAAACACCATATATTTT
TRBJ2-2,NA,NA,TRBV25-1,CASKEGGFNTGELFF,TGTGCCAGCAAGGAGGGAGGTTTTAACACCGGGGAGCTGTTTTTT
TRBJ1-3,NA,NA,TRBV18,CASSPRGDVADTIYF,TGTGCCAGCTCACCACGGGGTGACGTAGCGGACACCATATATTTT
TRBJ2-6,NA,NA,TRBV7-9,CASSPTRDSGANVLTF,TGTGCCAGCAGCCCGACCAGGGACTCTGGGGCCAACGTCCTGACTTTC
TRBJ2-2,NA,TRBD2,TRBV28,CASQLAGGTGELFF,TGTGCCTCTCAGCTAGCGGGAGGTACCGGGGAGCTGTTTTTT
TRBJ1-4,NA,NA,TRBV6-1,CASSESPFWAANEKLFF,TGTGCCAGCAGTGAATCACCCTTTTGGGCAGCTAATGAAAAACTGTTTTTT
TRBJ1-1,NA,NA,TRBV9,CASSVGTAMNTEAFF,TGTGCCAGCAGCGTTGGGACGGCTATGAACACTGAAGCTTTCTTT
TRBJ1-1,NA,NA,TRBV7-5,CARSLVLTGEENTEAFF,TGTGCCAGAAGCTTAGTTCTGACAGGGGAAGAGAACACTGAAGCTTTCTTT
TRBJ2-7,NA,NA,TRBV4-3,CASSQTPDSYYEQYF,TGCGCCAGCAGCCAGACCCCGGACAGTTACTACGAGCAGTACTTC
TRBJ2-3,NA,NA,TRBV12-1,CASSFVSGLAGGRTDTQYF,TGTGCCAGCAGCTTTGTTTCGGGACTAGCGGGAGGCCGTACAGATACGCAGTATTTT
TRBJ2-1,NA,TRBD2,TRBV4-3,CASSQDSSGYNEQFF,TGCGCCAGCAGCCAAGATTCTAGCGGATACAATGAGCAGTTCTTC
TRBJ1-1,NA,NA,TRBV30,CAWSVPSPEAFF,TGTGCCTGGAGTGTACCGTCACCTGAAGCTTTCTTT
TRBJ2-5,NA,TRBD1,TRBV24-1,CATTDGTGETQYF,TGTGCCACCACGGACGGGACAGGGGAGACCCAGTACTTC
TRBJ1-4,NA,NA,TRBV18,CASSLQGVVEKLFF,TGTGCCAGCTCACTGCAGGGTGTAGTGGAAAAACTGTTTTTT
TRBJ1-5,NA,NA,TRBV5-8,CASSSQRGGFGQPQHF,TGTGCCAGCAGCTCGCAGAGGGGGGGCTTCGGCCAGCCCCAGCATTTT
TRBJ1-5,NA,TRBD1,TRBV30,CAWSGQGALYQPQHF,TGTGCCTGGAGCGGACAGGGCGCTTTATATCAGCCCCAGCATTTT
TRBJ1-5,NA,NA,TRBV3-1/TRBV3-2,CASSRQLNQPQHF,TGTGCCAGCAGCCGACAGCTCAATCAGCCCCAGCATTTT
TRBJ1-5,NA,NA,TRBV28,CASSPPQADVGSQPQHF,TGTGCCAGCAGTCCCCCTCAAGCGGACGTCGGAAGTCAGCCCCAGCATTTT
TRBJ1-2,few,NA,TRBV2,CASRSTSGYGYTF,TGTGCCAGCAGATCGACCTCCGGGTATGGCTACACCTTC
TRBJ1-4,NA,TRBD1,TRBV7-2,CASSLRQLDRAGGEKLFF,TGTGCCAGCAGCTTACGACAACTGGACAGGGCTGGCGGTGAAAAACTGTTTTTT
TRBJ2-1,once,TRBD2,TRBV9,CATYPGAGGAMVEQFF,TGTGCCACATACCCCGGAGCGGGAGGTGCCATGGTTGAGCAGTTCTTC
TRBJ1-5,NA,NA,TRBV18,CASSPAGNQPQHF,TGTGCCAGCTCACCTGCCGGGAATCAGCCCCAGCATTTT
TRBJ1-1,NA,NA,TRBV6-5,CASSYRGNAAFF,TGTGCCAGCAGTTACCGTGGTAATGCGGCTTTCTTT
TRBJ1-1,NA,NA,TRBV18,CASSPQTLNTEAFF,TGTGCCAGCTCACCCCAGACTCTGAACACTGAAGCTTTCTTT
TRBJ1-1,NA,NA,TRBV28,CASSFWTVEAFF,TGTGCCAGCAGTTTTTGGACAGTTGAAGCTTTCTTT
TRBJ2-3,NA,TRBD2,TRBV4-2,CASSQGDYPSTDTQYF,TGTGCCAGCAGCCAGGGGGACTATCCTAGCACAGATACGCAGTATTTT
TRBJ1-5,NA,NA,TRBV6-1,CASSVAGWNQPQHF,TGTGCCAGCAGTGTAGCAGGGTGGAATCAGCCCCAGCATTTT
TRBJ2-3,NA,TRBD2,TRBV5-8,CASSPAGGTTDTQYF,TGTGCCAGCAGCCCGGCGGGGGGGACAACAGATACGCAGTATTTT
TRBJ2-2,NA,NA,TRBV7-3,CASSFTASSGELFF,TGTGCCAGCAGCTTCACGGCTAGTTCCGGGGAGCTGTTTTTT
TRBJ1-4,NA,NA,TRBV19,CASSGIRAGDEKLFF,TGTGCCAGTAGTGGTATTCGGGCAGGAGACGAAAAACTGTTTTTT
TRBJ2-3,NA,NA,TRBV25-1,CASSGDGILDTQYF,TGTGCCAGCAGTGGGGACGGAATTTTGGATACGCAGTATTTT
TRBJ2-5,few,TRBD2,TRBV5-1,CASSLGLAGDASTGETQYF,TGCGCCAGCAGCTTGGGACTAGCGGGAGACGCGTCTACTGGAGAGACCCAGTACTTC
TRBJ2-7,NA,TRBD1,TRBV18,CASSPRGQGASYEQYF,TGTGCCAGCTCACCACGGGGACAGGGGGCTTCATACGAGCAGTACTTC
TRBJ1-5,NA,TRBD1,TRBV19,CASHTGTGAFRQPQHF,TGTGCCAGTCATACGGGGACAGGGGCCTTCCGGCAGCCCCAGCATTTT
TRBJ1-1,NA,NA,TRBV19,CASSIGGLMNTEAFF,TGTGCCAGTAGTATAGGGGGGCTGATGAACACTGAAGCTTTCTTT
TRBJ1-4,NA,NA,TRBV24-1,CATSDPGSTNEKLFF,TGTGCCACCAGTGACCCAGGGTCAACTAATGAAAAACTGTTTTTT
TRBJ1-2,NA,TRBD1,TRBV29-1,CSVAGQPNYGYTF,TGCAGCGTGGCGGGACAGCCGAACTATGGCTACACCTTC
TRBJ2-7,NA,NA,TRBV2,CASSRKDYHPPTEQYF,TGTGCCAGCAGTCGTAAGGACTACCATCCCCCCACCGAGCAGTACTTC